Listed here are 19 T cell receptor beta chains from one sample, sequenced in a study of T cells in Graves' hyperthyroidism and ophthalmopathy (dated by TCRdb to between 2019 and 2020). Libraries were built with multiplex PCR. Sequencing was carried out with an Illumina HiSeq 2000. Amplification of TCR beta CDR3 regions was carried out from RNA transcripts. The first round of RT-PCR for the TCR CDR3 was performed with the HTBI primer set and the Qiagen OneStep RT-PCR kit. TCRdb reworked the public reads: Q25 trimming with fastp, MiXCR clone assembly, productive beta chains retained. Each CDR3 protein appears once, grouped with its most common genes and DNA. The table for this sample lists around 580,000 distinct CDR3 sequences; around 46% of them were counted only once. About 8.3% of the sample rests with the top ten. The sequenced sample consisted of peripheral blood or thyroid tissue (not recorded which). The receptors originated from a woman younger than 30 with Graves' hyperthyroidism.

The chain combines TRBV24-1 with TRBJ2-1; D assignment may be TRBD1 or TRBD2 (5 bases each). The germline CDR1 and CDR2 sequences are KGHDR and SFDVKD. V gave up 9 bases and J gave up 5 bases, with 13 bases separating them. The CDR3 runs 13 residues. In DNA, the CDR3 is TGTGCCACCCGGGGCAGAACGAACAATGAGCAGTTCTTC. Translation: CATRGRTNNEQFF.

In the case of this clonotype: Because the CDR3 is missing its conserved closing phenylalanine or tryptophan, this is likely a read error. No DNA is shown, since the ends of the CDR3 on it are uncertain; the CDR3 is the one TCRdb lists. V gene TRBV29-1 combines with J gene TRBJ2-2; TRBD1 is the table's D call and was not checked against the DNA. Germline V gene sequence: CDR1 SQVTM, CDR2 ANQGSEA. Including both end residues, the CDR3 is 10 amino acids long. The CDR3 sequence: CSVEGGDSAG.

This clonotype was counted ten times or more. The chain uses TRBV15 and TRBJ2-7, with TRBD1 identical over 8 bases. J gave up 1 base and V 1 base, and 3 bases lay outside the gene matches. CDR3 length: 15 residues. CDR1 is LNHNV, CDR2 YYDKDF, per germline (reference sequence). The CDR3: CATSRGRQGSYEQYF. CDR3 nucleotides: TGTGCCACCAGCAGAGGGCGACAGGGGTCCTACGAGCAGTACTTC. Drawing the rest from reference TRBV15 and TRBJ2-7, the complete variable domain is DAMVIQNPRYQVTQFGKPVTLSCSQTLNHNVMYWYQQKSSQAPKLLFHYYDKDFNNEADTPDNFQSRRPNTSFCFLDIRSPGLGDTAMYLCATSRGRQGSYEQYFGPGTRLTVT.

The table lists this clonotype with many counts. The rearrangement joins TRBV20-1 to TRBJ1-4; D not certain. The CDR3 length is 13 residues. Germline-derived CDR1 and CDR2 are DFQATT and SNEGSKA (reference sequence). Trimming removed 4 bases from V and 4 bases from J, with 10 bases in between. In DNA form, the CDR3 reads TGCAGTGCTATAGGGCAGAGTAATGAAAAACTGTTTTTT. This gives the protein CSAIGQSNEKLFF.

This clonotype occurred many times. The chain's CDR3 is CASSLSPVTYEQYF. CDR3 sequence (DNA): TGTGCCAGCAGCTTAAGTCCAGTAACCTACGAGCAGTACTTC. The chain employs TRBV7-9 and TRBJ2-7, with D uncertain. The germline gives CDR1 SEHNR, CDR2 FQNEAQ (reference sequence). Trimming shortened V by 2 bases and J by 2 bases, and 10 bases separated the two germline ends. This CDR3 region has 14 residues.

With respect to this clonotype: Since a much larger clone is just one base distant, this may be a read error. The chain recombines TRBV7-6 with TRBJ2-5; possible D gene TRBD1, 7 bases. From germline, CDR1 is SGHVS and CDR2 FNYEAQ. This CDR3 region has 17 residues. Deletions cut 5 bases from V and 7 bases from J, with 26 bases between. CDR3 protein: CASSARTGTAIGGTQYF. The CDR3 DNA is TGTGCCAGCAGCGCACGGACCGGGACAGCGATCGGGGGGACCCAGTACTTC. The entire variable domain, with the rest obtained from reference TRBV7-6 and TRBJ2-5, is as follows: GAGVSQSPRYKVTKRGQDVALRCDPISGHVSLYWYRQALGQGPEFLTYFNYEAQQDKSGLPNDRFSAERPEGSISTLTIQRTEQRDSAMYRCASSARTGTAIGGTQYFGPGTRLLVL.

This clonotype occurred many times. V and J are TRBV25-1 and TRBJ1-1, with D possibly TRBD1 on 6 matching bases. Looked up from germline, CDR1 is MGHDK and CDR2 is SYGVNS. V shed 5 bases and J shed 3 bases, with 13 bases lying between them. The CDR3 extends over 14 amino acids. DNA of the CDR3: TGTGCCAGCAGTAAAGGACGGACAGACACTGAAGCTTTCTTT. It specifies CASSKGRTDTEAFF.

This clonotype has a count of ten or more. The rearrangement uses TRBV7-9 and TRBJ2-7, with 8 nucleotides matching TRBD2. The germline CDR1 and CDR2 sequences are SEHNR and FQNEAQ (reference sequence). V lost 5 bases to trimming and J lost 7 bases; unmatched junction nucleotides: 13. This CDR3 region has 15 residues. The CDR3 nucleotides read TGTGCCAGCAGCGGCACTAGCGGAACCTACAATGAGCAGTACTTC. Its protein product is CASSGTSGTYNEQYF.

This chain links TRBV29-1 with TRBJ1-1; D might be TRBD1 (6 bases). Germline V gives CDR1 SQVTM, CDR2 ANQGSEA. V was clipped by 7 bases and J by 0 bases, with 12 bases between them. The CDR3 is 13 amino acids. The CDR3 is CSARQEMNTEAFF. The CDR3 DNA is TGCAGCGCCCGACAGGAGATGAACACTGAAGCTTTCTTT.

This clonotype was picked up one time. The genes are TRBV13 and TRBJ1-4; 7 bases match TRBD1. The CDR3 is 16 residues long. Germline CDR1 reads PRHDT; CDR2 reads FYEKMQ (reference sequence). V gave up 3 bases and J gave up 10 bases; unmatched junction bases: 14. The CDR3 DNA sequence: TGTGCCAGCAGCTTGAGGGGGCAGGGCGTTTCGGGAAAACTGTTTTTT. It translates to CASSLRGQGVSGKLFF.

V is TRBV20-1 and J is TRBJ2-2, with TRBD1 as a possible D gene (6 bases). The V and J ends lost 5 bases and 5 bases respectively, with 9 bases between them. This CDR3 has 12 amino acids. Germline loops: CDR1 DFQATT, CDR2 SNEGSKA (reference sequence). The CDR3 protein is CSAHRDTGELFF. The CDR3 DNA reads TGCAGTGCTCACAGGGATACCGGGGAGCTGTTTTTT.

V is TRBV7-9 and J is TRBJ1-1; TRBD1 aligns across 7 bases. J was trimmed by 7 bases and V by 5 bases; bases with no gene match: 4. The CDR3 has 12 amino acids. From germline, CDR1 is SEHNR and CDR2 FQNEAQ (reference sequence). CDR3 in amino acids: CASSVRDSEAFF. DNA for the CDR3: TGTGCCAGCAGCGTCCGGGACAGTGAAGCTTTCTTT. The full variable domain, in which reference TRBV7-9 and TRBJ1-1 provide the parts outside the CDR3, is DTGVSQNPRHKITKRGQNVTFRCDPISEHNRLYWYRQTLGQGPEFLTYFQNEAQLEKSRLLSDRFSAERPKGSFSTLEIQRTEQGDSAMYLCASSVRDSEAFFGQGTRLTVV.

The CDR3 sequence is CATSDSTGNEQFF. The DNA for the CDR3 is TGTGCCACCAGTGACTCGACAGGGAATGAGCAGTTCTTC. The rearrangement links TRBV24-1 to TRBJ2-1; 7 bases align to TRBD1. This CDR3 is 13 amino acids long. With V trimmed by 4 bases and J by 7 bases, 3 bases remained unmatched. In germline, CDR1 is KGHDR, CDR2 SFDVKD.

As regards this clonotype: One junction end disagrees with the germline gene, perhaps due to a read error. The CDR3 DNA is TGTGCCAGCAGCGTAGCTAGCGGGAGGGCCCAAGAGACCCAGTACTTC. This translates into CASSVASGRAQETQYF. This sequence joins TRBV7-8 and TRBJ2-5; 12 nucleotides line up with TRBD2. The germline CDR1 and CDR2 sequences are SGHVS and FQNEAQ. This CDR3 has 16 amino acids.

CDR3 nucleotides: TGTCCCTTAAGTGATCAGCCCCAGCATTTT. As protein: CPLSDQPQHF. The V and J genes are TRBV2 and TRBJ1-5; no definite D call. Germline V lookup: CDR1 SNHLY, CDR2 FYNNEI. This CDR3 region has 10 residues. Together with reference TRBV2 and TRBJ1-5, the CDR3 gives the full variable domain: EPEVTQTPSHQVTQMGQEVILRCVPISNHLYFYWYRQILGQKVEFLVSFYNNEISEKSEIFDDQFSVERPDGSNFTLKIRSTKLEDSAMYFCPLSDQPQHFGDGTRLSIL.

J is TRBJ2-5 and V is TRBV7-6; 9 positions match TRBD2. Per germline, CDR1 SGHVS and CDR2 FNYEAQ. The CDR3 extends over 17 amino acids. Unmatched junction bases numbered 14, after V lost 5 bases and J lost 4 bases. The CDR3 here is CASSPHVAGAQGETQYF. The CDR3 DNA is TGTGCCAGCAGCCCCCATGTAGCGGGGGCACAAGGAGAGACCCAGTACTTC.

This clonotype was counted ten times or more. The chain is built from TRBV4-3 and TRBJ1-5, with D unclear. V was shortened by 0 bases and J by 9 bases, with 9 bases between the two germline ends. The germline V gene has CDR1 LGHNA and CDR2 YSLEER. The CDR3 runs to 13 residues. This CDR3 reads CASSQDKGLPQHF. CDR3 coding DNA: TGCGCCAGCAGCCAAGATAAGGGCCTGCCCCAGCATTTT.

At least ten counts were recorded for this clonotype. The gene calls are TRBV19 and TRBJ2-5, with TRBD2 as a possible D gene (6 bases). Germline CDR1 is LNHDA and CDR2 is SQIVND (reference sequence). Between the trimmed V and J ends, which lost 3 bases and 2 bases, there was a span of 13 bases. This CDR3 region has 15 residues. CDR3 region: CASSISVAVQETQYF. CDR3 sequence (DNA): TGTGCCAGTAGTATCAGCGTAGCGGTACAAGAGACCCAGTACTTC.

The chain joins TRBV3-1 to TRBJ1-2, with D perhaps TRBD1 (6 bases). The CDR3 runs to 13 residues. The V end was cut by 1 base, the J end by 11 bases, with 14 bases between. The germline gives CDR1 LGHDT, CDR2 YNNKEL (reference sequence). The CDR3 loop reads CASSQGLQGPYTF. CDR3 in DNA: TGTGCCAGCAGCCAAGGTCTACAGGGCCCGTACACCTTC.